This T cell receptor (beta chain) originates from a study of T cells in Graves' hyperthyroidism and ophthalmopathy. Study conclusions and caveats: Most thyroid-expanded clonotypes above 0.001 were also found in blood.

RNA transcripts provided the source from which TCR beta CDR3 regions were amplified. Initially, a first-round RT-PCR of the TCR CDR3 employed the HTBI primer set. TCRdb re-derived calls from the multiplex PCR reads in MiXCR, one entry per CDR3 protein. The data show some 700,000 distinct CDR3 sequences, about 18% seen once. Many counts were recorded for this clonotype. The antigen remains undetermined. The PBMCs were taken from roughly 10 ml of fresh peripheral blood. The sample was blood. The receptor was isolated from a man in his forties or fifties with Graves' hyperthyroidism.

The CDR3 sequence: CASSVTGGTGNTIYF. CDR3 nucleotides: TGTGCCAGCAGTGTGACAGGGGGCACTGGAAACACCATATATTTT. The V gene is TRBV28, the J gene TRBJ1-3; 10 positions agree with TRBD1. The V and J ends lost 5 bases and 2 bases, in that order; junction bases with no gene match: 3. Germline lookup yields CDR1 MDHEN and CDR2 SYDVKM. The CDR3 totals 15 residues.